Each of the 17 T cell receptor beta chains below was sequenced from the same sample in a study of T cells after yellow fever vaccination (dated by TCRdb to the late 2010s). Libraries were constructed by 5' RACE. Sequencing was carried out with an Illumina NovaSeq 6000. The public reads were quality trimmed at Q25 with fastp and then assembled into clones with MiXCR by TCRdb, keeping productive beta chains. Merged by CDR3 protein, the rows form single entries marked with the most common genes and DNA. The sample table holds 170,000 or so distinct CDR3 sequences, of which roughly 9% were seen once. The ten largest clones capture 35% to 40% of the sample. What the treatment or condition label conveys for this sample: live attenuated yellow fever vaccine strain. This material consisted of CD8+ T cells sorted from PBMCs, taken 45 days after the yellow fever booster vaccination. The receptors stem from a man between 18 and 29 years old who received the YFV17D yellow fever vaccine.

In its sample, this clonotype was seen many times. The rearrangement joins TRBV4-1 to TRBJ2-7; D not resolved. The V end was cut by 4 bases, the J end by 1 base, with 17 bases between. This CDR3 has 16 residues. Germline assignment: CDR1 MGHRA and CDR2 YSYEKL. CDR3 coding DNA: TGCGCCAGCAGCCCGATACCAATCCCTCCATCCTACGAGCAGTACTTC. This translates into CASSPIPIPPSYEQYF.

This chain uses TRBV7-2 with TRBJ1-1; D is unresolved. Trimming left V 3 bases short and J 7 bases short, with 12 bases between. The CDR3 sequence is 13 residues long. The germline gives CDR1 SGHTA, CDR2 FQGNSA. The DNA for the CDR3 is TGTGCCAGCAGCTTTCTGGGATGGGATGAAGCTTTCTTT. Amino acid sequence: CASSFLGWDEAFF.

This clonotype has more than one count but fewer than ten. The V gene is TRBV10-3, the J gene TRBJ2-3, with 9 bases that match TRBD2. The CDR3 totals 15 residues. V was clipped by 10 bases and J by 3 bases; unmatched bases: 11. Germline V lookup: CDR1 ENHRY, CDR2 SYGVKD. DNA for the CDR3: TGTGCCAGCCGTAACGGGACTAGCAGAACAGATACGCAGTATTTT. Translated, it gives CASRNGTSRTDTQYF.

The chain recombines TRBV6-5 with TRBJ2-7, with D unresolved. Trimming shortened V by 2 bases and J by 7 bases, and 18 bases separated the two germline ends. Germline V lookup: CDR1 MNHEY, CDR2 SVGAGI. The CDR3 covers 15 residues. CDR3 amino acids: CASSYRSEIRREQYV. DNA of the CDR3: TGTGCCAGCAGTTACCGGAGTGAGATTCGGCGGGAGCAGTACGTC.

This clonotype was seen repeatedly, ten times or more. The chain carries TRBV4-3 and TRBJ2-3; 11 bases fit TRBD2. Trimming cost V 3 bases and J 6 bases; bases outside gene matches: 5. Germline assignment: CDR1 LGHNA and CDR2 YSLEER. The CDR3 has 15 residues. CDR3 in amino acids: CASSQRLAGMDTQYF. The DNA for the CDR3 is TGCGCCAGCAGCCAGAGACTAGCGGGAATGGATACGCAGTATTTT.

V gene TRBV4-1 combines with J gene TRBJ2-7; 10 positions agree with TRBD2. Germline values: CDR1 MGHRA, CDR2 YSYEKL. This CDR3 contains 16 residues. The CDR3: CASIQAPAGGPYEQYV. Here the CDR3 DNA reads TGCGCCAGCATCCAAGCCCCAGCGGGGGGGCCGTACGAGCAGTACGTC.

There are a few counts of this clonotype. This chain uses TRBV28 with TRBJ2-3, with D hard to call. Germline lookup yields CDR1 MDHEN and CDR2 SYDVKM. V was clipped by 3 bases and J by 0 bases, with 13 bases between them. The CDR3 is 16 amino acids. The CDR3, as DNA: TGTGCCAGCAGTTTTGGGCCGGCACCTAGCACAGATACGCAGTATTTT. Its translation is CASSFGPAPSTDTQYF. The complete variable domain, with remaining parts taken from reference TRBV28 and TRBJ2-3, reads DVKVTQSSRYLVKRTGEKVFLECVQDMDHENMFWYRQDPGLGLRLIYFSYDVKMKEKGDIPEGYSVSREKKERFSLILESASTNQTSMYLCASSFGPAPSTDTQYFGPGTRLTVL.

The V call is TRBV11-2, the J call TRBJ2-3; 10 nucleotides match TRBD1. CDR1 is SGHAT, CDR2 FQNNGV, per germline. J was trimmed by 5 bases and V by 6 bases; bases with no gene match: 5. The CDR3 runs to 14 residues. The CDR3: CASRPTGGEDTQYF. In nucleotides, the CDR3 is TGTGCCAGCAGACCGACAGGGGGCGAAGATACGCAGTATTTT.

V gene TRBV6-5 combines with J gene TRBJ2-3, with 8 bases fitting TRBD2. The V gene end was trimmed by 0 bases and the J gene end by 6 bases; junction bases not matched to a gene: 5. Looked up from germline, CDR1 is MNHEY and CDR2 is SVGAGI. The CDR3 loop spans 15 amino acids. The CDR3 reads CASSYSATSADTQYF. As DNA, the CDR3 is TGTGCCAGCAGTTACTCGGCGACTAGCGCGGATACGCAGTATTTT.

In this sample, this clonotype turned up a few times. The chain uses TRBV6-5 and TRBJ2-1; 7 bases align to TRBD2. The CDR3 totals 16 residues. Looked up from germline, CDR1 is MNHEY and CDR2 is SVGAGI. With V trimmed by 7 bases and J by 6 bases, 15 bases remained unmatched. In DNA, the CDR3 is TGTGCCAGCATTCCCACTTTGGGGCGGGGGAGCAATGAGCAGTTCTTC. This gives the protein CASIPTLGRGSNEQFF.

By sample fraction, this clonotype is medium-sized. This chain links TRBV4-2 with TRBJ2-1; D is unclear. V lost 0 bases, J lost 0 bases, and 9 bases lay in between. The CDR3 has 16 residues. CDR1 and CDR2 (germline): LGHNA, YNFKEQ. The CDR3 here is CASSQEGSTSYNEQFF. The CDR3 DNA follows: TGTGCCAGCAGCCAAGAGGGATCTACCTCCTACAATGAGCAGTTCTTC.

This clonotype was picked up a small number of times. This rearrangement joins TRBV6-5 to TRBJ2-1; a possible D gene is TRBD1 (5 bases). The CDR3 covers 13 residues. The V end was cut by 11 bases, the J end by 2 bases, with 13 bases between. CDR1 is MNHEY, CDR2 SVGAGI, per germline. The CDR3 here is CAGGAPPYNEQFF. The CDR3 DNA sequence: TGTGCCGGTGGGGCTCCCCCCTACAATGAGCAGTTCTTC.

This chain connects TRBV28 to TRBJ2-1, with TRBD2 identical over 8 bases. The CDR3 covers 15 residues. Trimming removed 6 bases from V and 8 bases from J; junction bases left unmatched: 12. The V gene's germline CDR1 is MDHEN and CDR2 SYDVKM. The CDR3 DNA sequence: TGTGCCAGCAGCTCATATCCAGCGGGGGTACATGAGCAGTTCTTC. This encodes CASSSYPAGVHEQFF. The entire variable domain, with the rest obtained from reference TRBV28 and TRBJ2-1, is as follows: DVKVTQSSRYLVKRTGEKVFLECVQDMDHENMFWYRQDPGLGLRLIYFSYDVKMKEKGDIPEGYSVSREKKERFSLILESASTNQTSMYLCASSSYPAGVHEQFFGPGTRLTVL.

This clonotype has at least ten counts. The chain couples TRBV10-3 to TRBJ2-5; 9 positions match TRBD1. CDR1 is ENHRY and CDR2 is SYGVKD in the germline V gene. V shed 6 bases and J 3 bases; nucleotides not matched to a gene: 5. There are 14 residues in the CDR3. Here the CDR3 reads CAISTGQGEETQYF. The CDR3 DNA sequence: TGTGCCATCAGCACGGGACAGGGTGAAGAGACCCAGTACTTC.

The chain recombines TRBV7-2 with TRBJ2-1; 9 bases fit TRBD2. V lost 1 base and J lost 9; bases outside the gene matches: 7. CDR1 and CDR2 from the germline V gene are SGHTA and FQGNSA. CDR3 size: 15 residues. In DNA, the CDR3 is TGTGCCAGCAGCTTAGGGGGACTAGCACGACCTGAGCAGTTCTTC. This codes for CASSLGGLARPEQFF.

This clonotype was seen more than once but under ten times. The rearrangement joins TRBV13 to TRBJ2-3, with 8 bases identical to TRBD2. Looked up from germline, CDR1 is PRHDT and CDR2 is FYEKMQ (reference sequence). The CDR3 length is 15 residues. After removal of 5 bases from V and 2 bases from J, the junction contained 6 bases not matched to a gene. The DNA of the CDR3 is TGTGCCAGCAGCCCCCCGGGACTAGACACAGATACGCAGTATTTT. Its protein is CASSPPGLDTDTQYF.

The CDR3 sequence is CASSHGGGLRTGELFF. The CDR3 coding sequence is TGTGCCAGCAGCCATGGGGGGGGTTTACGCACCGGGGAGCTGTTTTTT. The rearrangement uses TRBV7-9 and TRBJ2-2; 7 bases match TRBD2. V lost 5 bases and J lost 4; bases outside the gene matches: 10. From germline, CDR1 is SEHNR and CDR2 FQNEAQ (reference sequence). CDR3 length equals 16 residues.